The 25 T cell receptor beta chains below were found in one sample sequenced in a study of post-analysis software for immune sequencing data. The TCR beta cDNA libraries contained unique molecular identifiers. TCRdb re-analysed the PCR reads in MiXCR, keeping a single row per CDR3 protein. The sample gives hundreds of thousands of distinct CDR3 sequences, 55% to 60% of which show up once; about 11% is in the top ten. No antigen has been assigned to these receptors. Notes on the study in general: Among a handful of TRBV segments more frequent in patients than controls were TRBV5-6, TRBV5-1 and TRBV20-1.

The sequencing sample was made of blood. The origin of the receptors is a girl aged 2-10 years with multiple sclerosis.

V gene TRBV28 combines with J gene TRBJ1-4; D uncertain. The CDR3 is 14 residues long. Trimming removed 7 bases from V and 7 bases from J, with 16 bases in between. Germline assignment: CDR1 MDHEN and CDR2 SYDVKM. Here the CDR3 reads CASTLRRVSEKLFF. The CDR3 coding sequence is TGTGCCAGCACCTTAAGGAGGGTATCTGAAAAACTGTTTTTT.

CDR3 in amino acids: CASSYSITGGGDTQYF. The CDR3 DNA reads as TGTGCCAGCAGTTACTCGATAACAGGGGGCGGTGATACGCAGTATTTT. V is TRBV6-5 and J is TRBJ2-3; 9 bases line up with TRBD1. V shed 0 bases and J 6 bases; nucleotides not matched to a gene: 7. Germline assignment: CDR1 MNHEY and CDR2 SVGAGI. The CDR3 loop spans 16 amino acids.

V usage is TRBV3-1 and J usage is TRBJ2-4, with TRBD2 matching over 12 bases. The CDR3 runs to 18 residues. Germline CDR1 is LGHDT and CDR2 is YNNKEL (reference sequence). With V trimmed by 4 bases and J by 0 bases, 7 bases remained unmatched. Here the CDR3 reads CASSRTWTSGVAKNIQYF. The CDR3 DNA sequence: TGTGCCAGCAGCCGAACCTGGACTAGCGGGGTAGCCAAAAACATTCAGTACTTC.

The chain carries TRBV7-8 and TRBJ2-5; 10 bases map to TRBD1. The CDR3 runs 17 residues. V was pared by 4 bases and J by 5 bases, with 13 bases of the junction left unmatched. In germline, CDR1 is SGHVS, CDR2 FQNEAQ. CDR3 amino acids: CASSWPTGQGRVETQYF. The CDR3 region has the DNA TGTGCCAGCAGCTGGCCGACGGGACAGGGGAGGGTGGAGACCCAGTACTTC.

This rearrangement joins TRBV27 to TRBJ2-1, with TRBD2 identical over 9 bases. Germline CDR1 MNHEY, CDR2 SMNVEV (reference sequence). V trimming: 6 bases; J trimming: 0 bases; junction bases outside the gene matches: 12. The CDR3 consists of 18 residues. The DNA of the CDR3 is TGTGCCAGCAGCCCGCGAGCGGGGGGAGTAAGCTCCTACAATGAGCAGTTCTTC. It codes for CASSPRAGGVSSYNEQFF.

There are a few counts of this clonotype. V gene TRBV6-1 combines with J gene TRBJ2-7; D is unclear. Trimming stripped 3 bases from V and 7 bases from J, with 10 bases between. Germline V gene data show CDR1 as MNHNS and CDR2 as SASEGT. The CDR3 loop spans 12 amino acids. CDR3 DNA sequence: TGTGCCAGCAGTGATATAGGTACTGAGCAGTACTTC. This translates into CASSDIGTEQYF.

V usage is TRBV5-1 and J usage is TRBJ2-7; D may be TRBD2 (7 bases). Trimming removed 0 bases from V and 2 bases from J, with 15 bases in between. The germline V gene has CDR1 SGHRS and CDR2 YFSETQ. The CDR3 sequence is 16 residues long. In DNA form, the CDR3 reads TGCGCCAGCAGCTTGGCTTCGGGGGGCTTGACCTACGAGCAGTACTTC. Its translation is CASSLASGGLTYEQYF.

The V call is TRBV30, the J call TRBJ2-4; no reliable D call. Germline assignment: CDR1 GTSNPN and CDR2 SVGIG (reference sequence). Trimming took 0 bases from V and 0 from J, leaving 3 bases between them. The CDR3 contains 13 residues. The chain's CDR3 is CAWSVPAKNIQYF. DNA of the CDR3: TGTGCCTGGAGTGTTCCAGCCAAAAACATTCAGTACTTC.

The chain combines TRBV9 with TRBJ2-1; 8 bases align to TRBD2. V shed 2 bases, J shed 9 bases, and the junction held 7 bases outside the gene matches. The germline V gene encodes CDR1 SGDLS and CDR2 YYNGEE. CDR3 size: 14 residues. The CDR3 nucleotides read TGTGCCAGCAGCGTCCTCGGGACTAGAGGTGAGCAGTTCTTC. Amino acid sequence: CASSVLGTRGEQFF. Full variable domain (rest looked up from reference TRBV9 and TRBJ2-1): DSGVTQTPKHLITATGQRVTLRCSPRSGDLSVYWYQQSLDQGLQFLIQYYNGEERAKGNILERFSAQQFPDLHSELNLSSLELGDSALYFCASSVLGTRGEQFFGPGTRLTVL.

CDR3 loop: CASSFAGTSGYNEQFF. The CDR3, as DNA: TGTGCCAGCAGCTTTGCCGGGACTAGCGGATACAATGAGCAGTTCTTC. The V gene is TRBV7-3, the J gene TRBJ2-1; TRBD2 matches 11 bases. In germline, CDR1 is SGHTA, CDR2 FQGTGA. V gave up 3 bases and J gave up 4 bases; unmatched junction bases: 5. The CDR3 is 16 amino acids.

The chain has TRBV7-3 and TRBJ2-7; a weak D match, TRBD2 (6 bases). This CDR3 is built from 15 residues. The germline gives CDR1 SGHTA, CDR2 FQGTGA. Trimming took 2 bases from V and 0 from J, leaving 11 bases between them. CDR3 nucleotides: TGTGCCAGCAGCTTAGCGGGAAAGAGCTCCTACGAGCAGTACTTC. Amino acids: CASSLAGKSSYEQYF. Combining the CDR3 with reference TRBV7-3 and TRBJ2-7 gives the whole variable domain GAGVSQTPSNKVTEKGKYVELRCDPISGHTALYWYRQSLGQGPEFLIYFQGTGAADDSGLPNDRFFAVRPEGSVSTLKIQRTERGDSAVYLCASSLAGKSSYEQYFGPGTRLTVT.

CDR3 residues: CASSSYQGRGYTF. The CDR3 DNA sequence: TGTGCCAGCAGCTCTTACCAAGGTCGGGGCTACACCTTC. This chain connects TRBV7-2 to TRBJ1-2; D gene unclear. V was trimmed by 4 bases and J by 8 bases, leaving 14 bases between them. The germline gives CDR1 SGHTA, CDR2 FQGNSA. CDR3 length: 13 residues.

CDR3 in DNA: TGTGCCAGCAGCTTAGACAGCCGCTCTGGAAACACCATATATTTT. This codes for CASSLDSRSGNTIYF. V gene TRBV7-8 combines with J gene TRBJ1-3; D remains ambiguous. This CDR3 has 15 amino acids. The V end was cut by 1 base, the J end by 0 bases, with 7 bases between. Germline loops: CDR1 SGHVS, CDR2 FQNEAQ.

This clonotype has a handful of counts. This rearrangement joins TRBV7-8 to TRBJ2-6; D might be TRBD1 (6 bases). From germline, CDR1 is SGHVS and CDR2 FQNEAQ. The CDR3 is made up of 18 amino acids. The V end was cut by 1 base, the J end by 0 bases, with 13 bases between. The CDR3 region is CASSLGVRGASGANVLTF. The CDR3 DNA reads TGTGCCAGCAGCTTAGGGGTCAGGGGAGCCTCTGGGGCCAACGTCCTGACTTTC.

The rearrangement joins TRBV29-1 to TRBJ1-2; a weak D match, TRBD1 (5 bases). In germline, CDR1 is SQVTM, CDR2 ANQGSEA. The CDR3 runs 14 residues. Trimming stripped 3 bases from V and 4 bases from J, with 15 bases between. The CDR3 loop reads CSVDLGGKSYGYTF. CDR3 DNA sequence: TGCAGCGTTGATTTGGGGGGAAAAAGCTATGGCTACACCTTC.

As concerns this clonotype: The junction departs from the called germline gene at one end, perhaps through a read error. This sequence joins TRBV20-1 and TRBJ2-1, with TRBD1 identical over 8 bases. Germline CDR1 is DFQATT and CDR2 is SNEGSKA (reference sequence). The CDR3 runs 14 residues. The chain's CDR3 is CSARVRGPYNEQFF. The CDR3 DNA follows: TGCAGTGCTAGAGTCAGGGGGCCCTATAATGAGCAGTTCTTC.

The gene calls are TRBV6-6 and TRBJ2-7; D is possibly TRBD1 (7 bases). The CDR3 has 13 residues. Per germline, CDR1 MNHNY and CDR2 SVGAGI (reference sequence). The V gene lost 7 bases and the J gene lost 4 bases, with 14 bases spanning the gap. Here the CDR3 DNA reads TGTGCCAGCAAGGAGGGGACAGCGTACGAGCAGTACTTC. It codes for CASKEGTAYEQYF.

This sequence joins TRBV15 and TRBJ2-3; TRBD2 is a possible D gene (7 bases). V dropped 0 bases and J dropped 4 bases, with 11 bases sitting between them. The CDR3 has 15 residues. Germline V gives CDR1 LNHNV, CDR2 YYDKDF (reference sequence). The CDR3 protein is CATSRDRGGPDTQYF. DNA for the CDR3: TGTGCCACCAGCAGAGACAGGGGAGGGCCAGATACGCAGTATTTT.

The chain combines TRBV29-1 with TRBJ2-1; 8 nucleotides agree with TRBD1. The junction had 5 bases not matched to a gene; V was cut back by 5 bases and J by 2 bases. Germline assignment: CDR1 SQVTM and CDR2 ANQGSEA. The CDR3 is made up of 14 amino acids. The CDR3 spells CSVIRTGTYNEQFF. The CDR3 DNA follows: TGCAGCGTTATTCGGACAGGGACCTACAATGAGCAGTTCTTC.

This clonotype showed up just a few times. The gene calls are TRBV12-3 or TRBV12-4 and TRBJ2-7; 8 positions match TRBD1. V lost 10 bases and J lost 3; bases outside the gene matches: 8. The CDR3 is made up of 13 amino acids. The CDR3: CATTTGVGYEQYF. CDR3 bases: TGTGCCACTACGACAGGGGTGGGCTACGAGCAGTACTTC.

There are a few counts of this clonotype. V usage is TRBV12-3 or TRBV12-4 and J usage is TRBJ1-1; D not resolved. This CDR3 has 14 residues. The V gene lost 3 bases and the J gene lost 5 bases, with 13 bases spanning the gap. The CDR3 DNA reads TGTGCCAGCAGTTTTGAGGGAGGTGGTACTGAAGCTTTCTTT. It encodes CASSFEGGGTEAFF.

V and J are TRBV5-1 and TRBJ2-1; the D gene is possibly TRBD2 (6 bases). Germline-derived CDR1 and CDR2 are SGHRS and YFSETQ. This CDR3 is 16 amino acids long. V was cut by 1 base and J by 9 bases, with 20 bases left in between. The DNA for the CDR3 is TGCGCCAGCAGCTTGTCACGGACGATGCTGGGGGGTGAGCAGTTCTTC. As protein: CASSLSRTMLGGEQFF.

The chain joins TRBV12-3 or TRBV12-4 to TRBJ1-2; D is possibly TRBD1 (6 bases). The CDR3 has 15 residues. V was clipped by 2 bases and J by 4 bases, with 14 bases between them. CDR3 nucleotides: TGTGCCAGCAGTTTAAAGGGGGTAGGGGGCTATGGCTACACCTTC. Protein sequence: CASSLKGVGGYGYTF.

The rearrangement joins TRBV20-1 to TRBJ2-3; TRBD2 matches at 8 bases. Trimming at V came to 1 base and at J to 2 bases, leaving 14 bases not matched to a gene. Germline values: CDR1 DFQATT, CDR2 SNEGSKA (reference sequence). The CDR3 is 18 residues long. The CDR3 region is CSARGSGGLGSHTDTQYF. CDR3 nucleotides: TGCAGTGCTAGAGGTTCGGGGGGGCTCGGTTCCCACACAGATACGCAGTATTTT.

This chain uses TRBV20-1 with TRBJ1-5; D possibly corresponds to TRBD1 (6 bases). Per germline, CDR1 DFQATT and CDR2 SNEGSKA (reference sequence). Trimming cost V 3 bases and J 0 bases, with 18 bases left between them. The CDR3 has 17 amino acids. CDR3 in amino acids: CSARAAGVSDSNQPQHF. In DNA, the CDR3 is TGCAGTGCTAGGGCCGCAGGGGTCTCCGATAGCAATCAGCCCCAGCATTTT.